This TCR beta chain stems from a study of PD-1 blockade in classical Hodgkin lymphoma. Study-wide points: Newly diagnosed patients were reported to start with lower TCR diversity than healthy donors. The baseline diversity of complete responders showed similarity to that of newly diagnosed patients.

As for this clone: Its antigen is as yet unknown. The same CDR3 arises from other DNA sequences in this sample as well.

Brentuximab vedotin exposure varied among the patients, all of whom had relapsed after autologous stem cell transplantation. This CDR3 is built from 14 residues. CDR1 is LNHDA and CDR2 is SQIVND in the germline V gene (reference sequence). Trimming cost V 3 bases and J 4 bases, with 12 bases left between them. Only in-frame clones appear in the TCRdb table, and some are missing; sequencing was by immunoSEQ multiplex PCR. The data contain approximately 160,000 clones, 78% of them singletons. This clonotype was sampled from a human donor with classical Hodgkin lymphoma. The specimen comprised peripheral blood mononuclear cells (PBMCs), sampled before the second cycle of nivolumab. The V and J genes are TRBV19 and TRBJ2-5; D ambiguous. The CDR3: CASSISRTGETQYF. As DNA, the CDR3 is TGTGCCAGTAGTATTTCGAGGACCGGAGAGACCCAGTACTTC.